This T cell receptor (beta chain) was captured in a study of blood T cells in healthy people across ages (dated by TCRdb to the mid-2010s). Regarding the complete study: In model experiments, template switching captured roughly one uniquely barcoded TCR beta cDNA molecule for every two T cells. Age-related changes in TCR beta repertoire diversity were measured in the study by deep sequencing normalized with unique cDNA molecular identifiers. Four age groups were formed from the donors: young (average 16 years), middle-aged (approximately 39), aged (about 62) and long-lived (about 80). Donors of different ages were randomly distributed across sequencing lanes to avoid experimental bias. Using the same blood draw, the study looked at two additional independent replicas of 1 million unique cDNA reads for two donors, one aged 18 to 29 and the other aged 80 or older. The research as a whole found: Conclusive comparison of naive and antigen-experienced compartments was prevented by the profiling of bulk unsorted PBMCs. The percentage of naive T cells measured by flow cytometry correlated strongly with observed TCR beta diversity. Compared with the aged group, the long-lived group had more naive CD4+ T cells, fewer expanded clones and increased TCR diversity, a pattern suggesting age selection. As age increased, observed TCR beta diversity per million T cells dropped in a roughly linear way, and a significant reduction was already evident by age 40. Because donor CMV infection status was unknown, age-related changes in expanded clonotypes were potentially confounded. Estimates of total diversity from one million sequenced T cells were regarded as lower bounds and underestimates.

On this clonotype itself: Its antigen remains undetermined. Base qualities were left out, and no much larger clone turns up one base away.

After removal of 7 bases from V and 2 bases from J, the junction retains 13 bases not matched to a gene. The CDR3, from cysteine to phenylalanine, totals 16 residues. The entry retains the CDR3 DNA only, 48 bases that are in frame from base 1. Per the germline V gene (reference sequence), SEHNR is the CDR1 and FQNEAQ is the CDR2. The donors were roughly 39 Caucasian individuals from Russia, aged roughly 6 to 100 years, who were systemically healthy. Each donor gave about 10 milliliters of peripheral blood, drawn into EDTA-treated Vacutainer tubes. Ficoll-Paque density-gradient centrifugation was used to isolate PBMCs, with at least 6 million per sample. Trizol reagent was used to extract total RNA from the PBMCs, yielding at least 6 micrograms per sample. For every donor, an aliquot of PBMCs went through flow cytometry to measure the percentages of naive CD45RAhigh/CD27high T cells. The library was obtained by 5' RACE. Sequenced using an Illumina HiSeq 2500. A second PCR of roughly 6 to 12 cycles was run with a J-beta primer mix and a sample-barcoded 5' primer. A unique molecular identifier was introduced onto each TCR beta cDNA molecule by a template-switch 5' adaptor carrying 12 random nucleotides. Each sample yielded at least 2.5 million CDR3-containing paired-end reads. First-strand cDNA synthesis was performed from all RNA using the Mint cDNA synthesis kit, with priming by a TRBC-specific oligonucleotide. Following uracil-DNA glycosylase treatment, all cDNA underwent a first 18-cycle PCR with the universal primers M1SS and BC2_uni_R. For the original study's pipeline: For normalization, 1 million high-quality reads were randomly selected from each sample, with every read carrying a distinct molecular identifier. Instead of being binned into consensus sequences, reads that shared molecular identifiers were thrown out. MiTCR, run with a Q25 quality threshold and the strictest error-elimination algorithm, handled CDR3 identification, clonotype clustering and error correction. A nonparametric unseen species model using Euler transformation provided a lower-bound estimate of total TCR beta diversity. The raw public reads went through TCRdb reprocessing: fastp at Q25, MiXCR clone calling, in-frame beta chains kept. Duplicate CDR3 protein sequences are folded into a single record with the most common DNA and genes. TCRdb's processing, not the study's, gives the V and J calls here. This sample lists approximately 800,000 distinct CDR3 sequences; about 59% were detected once. Roughly 25% of the sample is in the top ten clones.

The V gene is TRBV7-9 and the J gene is TRBJ2-7; 8 bases in between match TRBD1. The sample taken for sequencing was blood. The source of this sequence is a man aged 25-45 years in good health. The nucleotide sequence reads TGTGCCAGCATTACCCTGGGACAGGAGGGCACCTACGAGCAGTACTTC. Its protein is CASITLGQEGTYEQYF. Extended through the reference TRBV7-9 and TRBJ2-7 proteins, this CDR3 yields the full variable domain: DTGVSQNPRHKITKRGQNVTFRCDPISEHNRLYWYRQTLGQGPEFLTYFQNEAQLEKSRLLSDRFSAERPKGSFSTLEIQRTEQGDSAMYLCASITLGQEGTYEQYFGPGTRLTVT.